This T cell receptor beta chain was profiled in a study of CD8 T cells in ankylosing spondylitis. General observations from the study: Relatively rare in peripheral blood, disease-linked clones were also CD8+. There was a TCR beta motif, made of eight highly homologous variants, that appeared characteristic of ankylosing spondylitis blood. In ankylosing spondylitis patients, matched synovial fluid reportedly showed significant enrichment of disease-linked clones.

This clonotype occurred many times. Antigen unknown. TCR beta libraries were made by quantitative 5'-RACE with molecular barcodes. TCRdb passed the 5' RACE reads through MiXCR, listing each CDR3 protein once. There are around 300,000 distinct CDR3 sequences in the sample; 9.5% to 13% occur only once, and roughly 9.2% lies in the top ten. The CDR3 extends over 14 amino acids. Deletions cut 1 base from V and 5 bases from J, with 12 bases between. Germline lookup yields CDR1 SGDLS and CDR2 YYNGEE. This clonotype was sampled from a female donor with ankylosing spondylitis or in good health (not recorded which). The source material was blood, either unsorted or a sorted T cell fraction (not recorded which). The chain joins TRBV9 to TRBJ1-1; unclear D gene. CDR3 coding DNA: TGTGCCAGCAGCGTATCCGGGTCGAAGACTGAAGCTTTCTTT. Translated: CASSVSGSKTEAFF.